This T cell receptor beta chain was found in a study of PD-L1 blockade in urothelial cancer. Study as a whole: As for prior chemotherapy regimens, patients had received 0 to 3. Analysis of the blood was performed 3 weeks (second dose) and 6 weeks after treatment start.

Time point given: pretreatment peripheral blood. Trimming pared 3 bases from V and 2 bases from J, leaving 16 bases between. CDR1 is LGHNA, CDR2 YNFKEQ, per germline. The CDR3 has 16 amino acids. Only in-frame clones appear in the TCRdb table, and some are missing; sequencing was by immunoSEQ multiplex PCR. The sample consists of about 56,000 clones, roughly 87% of them appearing once. The origin of this receptor is an older man with urothelial cancer. The rearrangement uses TRBV4-2 and TRBJ1-1, with TRBD1 as a possible D gene (6 bases). The sample consisted of PBMCs, taken around atezolizumab (anti-PD-L1) treatment. CDR3 amino acids: CASSHFGWGRNTEAFF. CDR3 DNA: TGTGCCAGCAGCCACTTTGGGTGGGGGCGAAACACTGAAGCTTTCTTT.